This T cell receptor (beta chain) was sequenced during a study of cytomegalovirus exposure and HLA in healthy donors. 60 Vbeta and 13 Jbeta primers were used in PCR. Assay used: immunoSEQ multiplex PCR; TCRdb lists only in-frame clones, some missing. This sample yields more than 90,000 clones, of which about four fifths are seen a single time; roughly 3.9% belongs to the top ten. Study-wide findings and caveats: On later analysis, the bulk of CMV-associated TCR beta chains appeared to be HLA-restricted. Rarity held for most TCR sequences, but there were some public TCRs that occurred in many donors.

Germline V gene lookup returns CDR1 SGHKS and CDR2 YYEKEE (reference sequence). This CDR3 comprises 13 residues. Trimming removed 7 bases from V and 7 bases from J; junction bases left unmatched: 2. On this clone: Its target is unknown.

Sequenced sample: PBMCs. This receptor was identified in a woman aged 40 to 49 in good health and CMV-seropositive. The gene calls are TRBV5-5 and TRBJ2-1; 13 bases are shared with TRBD2. The CDR3 nucleotides are TGTGCCAGCGGGACTAGCGGGACAAATGAGCAGTTCTTC. Translating it yields CASGTSGTNEQFF. Filled out from reference TRBV5-5 and TRBJ2-1, the complete variable domain reads DAGVTQSPTHLIKTRGQQVTLRCSPISGHKSVSWYQQVLGQGPQFIFQYYEKEERGRGNFPDRFSARQFPNYSSELNVNALLLGDSALYLCASGTSGTNEQFFGPGTRLTVL.